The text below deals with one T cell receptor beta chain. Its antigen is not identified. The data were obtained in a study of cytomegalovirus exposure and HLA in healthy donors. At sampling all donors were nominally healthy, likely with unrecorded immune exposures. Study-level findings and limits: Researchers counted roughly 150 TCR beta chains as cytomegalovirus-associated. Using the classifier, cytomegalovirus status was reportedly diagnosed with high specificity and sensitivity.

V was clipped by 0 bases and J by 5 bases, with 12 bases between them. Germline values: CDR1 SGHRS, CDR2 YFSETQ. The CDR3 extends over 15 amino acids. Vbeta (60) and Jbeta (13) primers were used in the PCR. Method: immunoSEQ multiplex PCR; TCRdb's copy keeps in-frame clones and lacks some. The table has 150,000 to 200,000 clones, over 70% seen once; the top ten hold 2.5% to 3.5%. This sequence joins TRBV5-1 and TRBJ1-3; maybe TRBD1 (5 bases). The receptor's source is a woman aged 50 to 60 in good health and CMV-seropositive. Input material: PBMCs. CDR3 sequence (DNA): TGCGCCAGCAGCTTGGAATCAGGGTCGAGAAACACCATATATTTT. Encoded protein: CASSLESGSRNTIYF.